This passage covers 29 T cell receptor beta chains from one sample sequenced in a study of T cell clonality in common variable immunodeficiency. The data were produced by immunoSEQ multiplex PCR, yet TCRdb's version contains in-frame clones alone and is incomplete. The table lists about 52,000 clones, with no singletons. The sequencing sample was made of peripheral blood mononuclear cells. These receptors came from a person aged 18 to 75 in good health.

At least ten counts were recorded for this clone. The read stops 3 residues short of the end of the CDR3; the missing end is completed from the germline J gene. The sample contains more than one DNA sequence encoding this CDR3. The chain has TRBV6-2 or TRBV6-3 and TRBJ1-2; the D gene is possibly TRBD1 (5 bases). The germline V gene has CDR1 MNHEY and CDR2 SVGEGT. The CDR3 loop spans 12 amino acids. Trimming pared 9 bases from V and 6 bases from J, leaving 14 bases between. The CDR3 DNA, read in part, is TGTGCCAGTAGCCCCCAAGGGGATGGC. This sequence encodes CASSPQGDG. The full CDR3 protein reads CASSPQGDGYTF.

Worth noting for this clone: The read terminates 3 residues ahead of where the CDR3 ends, so the germline J gene completes it. This chain joins TRBV7-8 and TRBJ1-2, with D possibly being TRBD1 (5 bases). Germline-derived CDR1 and CDR2 are SGHVS and FQNEAQ. The CDR3 covers 13 residues. V was cut by 2 bases and J by 7 bases, with 11 bases left in between. The sequenced part of the CDR3 DNA is TGTGCCAGCAGCTTACCACAGGTCGGTGGC. This gives the protein CASSLPQVGG. The whole CDR3 is CASSLPQVGGYTF.

Ten or more counts support this clone. The CDR3 end falls 3 residues outside the read, so it is completed with the germline J gene. This sequence joins TRBV6-2 or TRBV6-3 and TRBJ2-7, with 15 bases that match TRBD2. CDR3 length: 15 amino acids. The V and J ends lost 5 bases and 3 bases, in that order; junction bases with no gene match: 2. Looked up from germline, CDR1 is MNHEY and CDR2 is SVGEGT. Here the CDR3 reads CASSRTSGRVYEQYF. The DNA read from the CDR3 is TGTGCCAGCAGTCGGACTAGCGGGAGGGTCTACGAG.

This clone was recorded many times. The read terminates 3 residues before the CDR3 end, so the remaining end is supplied by the germline J gene. The chain has TRBV14 and TRBJ2-1; 8 nucleotides line up with TRBD1. CDR1 SGHDN and CDR2 FVKESK come from the germline V gene. The CDR3 consists of 16 residues. J lost 2 bases, V lost 4 bases, and 7 bases had no gene match. The sequenced part of the CDR3 DNA is TGTGCCAGCAGCCGGAGGACAGGGCCAGCCTACAATGAG. Amino acids: CASSRRTGPAYNE. In full, the CDR3 reads CASSRRTGPAYNEQFF.

This clone has a count of ten or more. The read gets to within 3 residues of the CDR3 end, and the germline J gene fills in the rest. This chain joins TRBV2 and TRBJ2-3; 12 positions agree with TRBD2. The CDR3 totals 18 residues. J was trimmed by 0 bases and V by 1 base; bases with no gene match: 5. Germline CDR1 reads SNHLY; CDR2 reads FYNNEI. The CDR3 sequence: CASSEGPGLAGSTDTQYF. The DNA read from the CDR3 is TGTGCCAGCAGTGAAGGCCCCGGACTAGCGGGGAGCACAGATACG. Complete variable domain (other parts from reference TRBV2 and TRBJ2-3): EPEVTQTPSHQVTQMGQEVILRCVPISNHLYFYWYRQILGQKVEFLVSFYNNEISEKSEIFDDQFSVERPDGSNFTLKIRSTKLEDSAMYFCASSEGPGLAGSTDTQYFGPGTRLTVL.

Note on this clone: The read terminates 3 residues before the CDR3 end, so the remaining end is supplied by the germline J gene. The rearrangement uses TRBV6-2 or TRBV6-3 and TRBJ2-5, with D perhaps matching TRBD1 (6 bases). The V gene's germline CDR1 is MNHEY and CDR2 SVGEGT. Trimming left V 6 bases short and J 1 base short, with 9 bases between. The CDR3 extends over 13 amino acids. Partial CDR3 DNA: TGTGCCAGCAGACAGGGACCCCAAGAGACC. This codes for CASRQGPQET. The whole CDR3 sequence is CASRQGPQETQYF.

This clone has a handful of counts. The read ends 3 residues shy of where the CDR3 ends; the end is completed using the germline J gene. V gene TRBV11-1 combines with J gene TRBJ2-2, with D perhaps matching TRBD2 (6 bases). The CDR3 runs to 13 residues. V shed 4 bases and J shed 6 bases, with 9 bases lying between them. Germline CDR1 reads SGHAT; CDR2 reads FQDESV (reference sequence). The CDR3 DNA, read in part, is TGTGCCAGCAGCTCATGGGGGGCCGGGGAG. Translation gives CASSSWGAGE. The whole CDR3 is CASSSWGAGELFF.

This clone was counted ten times or more. Read coverage stops 3 residues before the CDR3 terminus; the germline J gene supplies the remainder. This sequence joins TRBV19 and TRBJ2-2, with a weak D call TRBD1 (6 bases). The V and J ends lost 7 bases and 5 bases respectively, with 11 bases between them. The CDR3 runs 13 residues. Germline lookup yields CDR1 LNHDA and CDR2 SQIVND (reference sequence). CDR3 bases read: TGTGCCAGTAAGGGACATAGGACCGGGGAG. Translation gives CASKGHRTGE. The complete CDR3 reads CASKGHRTGELFF.

This clone was recorded at least ten times. The part of the CDR3 DNA that was read is TGTGCCAGCAGCCAAACCGTAATCGGGACTAGACCGCACGAG. Translating it yields CASSQTVIGTRPHE. The full CDR3 is CASSQTVIGTRPHEQYF. The chain recombines TRBV14 with TRBJ2-7; 8 bases line up with TRBD2. The read falls 3 residues short of the CDR3 end, and the missing part is taken from the germline J gene. This CDR3 comprises 17 residues. V was clipped by 2 bases and J by 5 bases; unmatched bases: 14. Germline lookup yields CDR1 SGHDN and CDR2 FVKESK. Based on the CDR3 plus reference TRBV14 and TRBJ2-7, the full variable domain is EAGVTQFPSHSVIEKGQTVTLRCDPISGHDNLYWYRRVMGKEIKFLLHFVKESKQDESGMPNNRFLAERTGGTYSTLKVQPAELEDSGVYFCASSQTVIGTRPHEQYFGPGTRLTVT.

This clone has a count of ten or more. CDR3 sequence: CSARDLMSLGGEFAAKNIQYF. Partial CDR3 DNA: TGCAGTGCTAGAGATCTCATGAGTCTCGGGGGAGAGTTCGCAGCCAAAAACATT. This chain joins TRBV20-1 and TRBJ2-4; a possible D gene is TRBD2 (6 bases). The DNA ends 3 residues before the CDR3 does, and the rest of the CDR3 is filled in from the germline J gene. Germline CDR1 DFQATT, CDR2 SNEGSKA (reference sequence). The V end was cut by 0 bases, the J end by 0 bases, with 27 bases between. This CDR3 comprises 21 residues.

This clone has only a few counts. The read ends 3 residues early relative to the CDR3; the germline J gene fills the gap. The chain is built from TRBV20-1 and TRBJ2-7; TRBD2 matches 8 bases. With V trimmed by 0 bases and J by 5 bases, 12 bases remained unmatched. The CDR3 has 16 residues. CDR1 and CDR2 (germline): DFQATT, SNEGSKA (reference sequence). This CDR3 reads CSARDPGGGRNDEQYF. Partial CDR3 DNA: TGCAGTGCTAGAGATCCCGGCGGCGGGAGGAATGACGAG.

This clone was seen at least ten times. The sequence runs out 3 residues before the end of the CDR3; the remainder is reconstructed from the germline J gene. V and J are TRBV13 and TRBJ2-5, with TRBD2 matching 12 bases. The germline CDR1 and CDR2 sequences are PRHDT and FYEKMQ (reference sequence). This CDR3 has 17 amino acids. V shed 3 bases and J 0 bases; nucleotides not matched to a gene: 5. CDR3 sequence: CASSFGLAGPYQETQYF. The sequenced part of the CDR3 DNA is TGTGCCAGCAGCTTCGGACTAGCGGGGCCTTACCAAGAGACC.

This clone was seen a handful of times. The sequence runs out 3 residues before the end of the CDR3; the remainder is reconstructed from the germline J gene. The V and J genes are TRBV7-6 and TRBJ2-4; 11 positions agree with TRBD1. Germline values: CDR1 SGHVS, CDR2 FNYEAQ. The CDR3 is 16 residues long. The CDR3 bases that were read are TGTGCCAGCAGCTTGGTGGCCGGGACAGGGGGTGCCGCT. It is translated as CASSLVAGTGGAA. The full CDR3 sequence reads CASSLVAGTGGAAQYF.

In this sample, this clone turned up a few times. Sequencing ends 3 residues short of the CDR3 end; the germline J gene provides the rest. The chain has TRBV11-3 and TRBJ2-1; 11 bases line up with TRBD2. The germline V gene encodes CDR1 SGHNT and CDR2 YENEEA. The CDR3 spans 15 residues. The trim removed 5 bases at V and 6 bases at J, leaving 6 bases unmatched. CDR3 DNA (partial): TGTGCCAGCAGCCTAGGGACTAGCGGTTTCAATGAG. Translating it yields CASSLGTSGFNE. The CDR3 reads in full as CASSLGTSGFNEQFF. Together with reference TRBV11-3 and TRBJ2-1, the CDR3 gives the full variable domain: EAGVVQSPRYKIIEKKQPVAFWCNPISGHNTLYWYLQNLGQGPELLIRYENEEAVDDSQLPKDRFSAERLKGVDSTLKIQPAELGDSAVYLCASSLGTSGFNEQFFGPGTRLTVL.

Ten or more counts support this clone. The observed sequence ends 3 residues before the CDR3 terminus, with the missing tail filled in from the germline J gene. V and J are TRBV7-6 and TRBJ1-4; D uncertain. This CDR3 has 14 residues. Germline CDR1 reads SGHVS; CDR2 reads FNYEAQ. V lost 3 bases to trimming and J lost 8 bases, with 13 bases between them. CDR3: CASSFDIPAEKLFF. Incomplete CDR3 DNA: TGTGCCAGCAGCTTTGATATTCCTGCGGAAAAA.

This clone was counted at least ten times. The read comes to an end 3 residues before the CDR3 does, leaving the germline J gene to fill in the end. The chain employs TRBV2 and TRBJ2-3; 7 bases line up with TRBD2. The CDR3 consists of 15 residues. Looked up from germline, CDR1 is SNHLY and CDR2 is FYNNEI. The CDR3 DNA, read in part, is TGTGCCAGCAGTGAAGTGGGACTACCACAAGAGACG. The encoded protein is CASSEVGLPQET. The full CDR3 is CASSEVGLPQETQYF.

The table lists this clone with many counts. Read sequence stops 3 residues before the CDR3 end, and the germline J gene provides the missing end. V is TRBV6-2 or TRBV6-3 and J is TRBJ1-3; D call uncertain. This CDR3 spans 15 amino acids. Germline CDR1 reads MNHEY; CDR2 reads SVGEGT. Trimming removed 6 bases from V and 0 bases from J, with 12 bases in between. CDR3 protein: CASRYHGRSGNTIYF. The covered CDR3 bases are TGTGCCAGCAGATACCACGGTCGCTCTGGAAACACC.

At least ten counts were recorded for this clone. Coverage ceases 3 residues before the CDR3 finishes, and the germline J gene fills in the end. V gene TRBV7-2 combines with J gene TRBJ1-4; D is possibly TRBD1 (5 bases). The length of the CDR3 is 15 residues. V lost 2 bases and J 2 bases, leaving 9 bases between the germline ends. CDR1 is SGHTA and CDR2 is FQGNSA in the germline V gene. The chain's CDR3 is CASSLSAGTNEKLFF. The CDR3 DNA, read in part, is TGTGCCAGCAGCTTATCCGCAGGGACTAATGAAAAA.

This clone showed up many times. The read falls 3 residues short of the CDR3 end, and the missing part is taken from the germline J gene. The chain combines TRBV19 with TRBJ1-5, with D perhaps matching TRBD1 (5 bases). V dropped 6 bases and J dropped 9 bases, with 18 bases sitting between them. The CDR3 totals 14 residues. Germline V gene lookup returns CDR1 LNHDA and CDR2 SQIVND (reference sequence). CDR3 amino acids: CASRGRGGGAPQHF. CDR3 bases read: TGTGCCAGTAGGGGACGGGGGGGAGGGGCGCCC.

This clone was detected ten times or more. The CDR3 goes on 3 residues after the read ends, and that part is filled in from the germline J gene. V is TRBV6-2 or TRBV6-3 and J is TRBJ2-3; TRBD1 aligns across 10 bases. In germline, CDR1 is MNHEY, CDR2 SVGEGT. The length of the CDR3 is 16 residues. V lost 6 bases and J lost 6; bases outside the gene matches: 12. The CDR3 loop reads CASRYRDRGRDDTQYF. CDR3 DNA (partial): TGTGCCAGCAGATATCGGGACAGGGGACGAGATGATACG.

Concerning this clone: Coverage ceases 3 residues before the CDR3 finishes, and the germline J gene fills in the end. The chain joins TRBV19 to TRBJ1-2, with D uncertain. Germline-derived CDR1 and CDR2 are LNHDA and SQIVND (reference sequence). This CDR3 region has 13 residues. The part of the CDR3 DNA that was read is TGTGCCAGTAGTATAGGGGTCGTGGGCGAC. Its protein is CASSIGVVGD. The entire CDR3 reads CASSIGVVGDYTF.

This clone was detected a few times. From the germline J gene comes the end of the CDR3, since the read stops 3 residues before it. This rearrangement joins TRBV7-2 to TRBJ2-2, with D possibly matching TRBD1 (5 bases). Germline V gene sequence: CDR1 SGHTA, CDR2 FQGNSA. CDR3 length: 15 amino acids. Incomplete CDR3 DNA: TGTGCCAGCAGCTTAGGGGGCTCTGGGGCCAACGTG. Its translation: CASSLGGSGANV. The whole CDR3 protein reads CASSLGGSGANVLFF.

This clone was observed many times. The sequenced fragment ends 3 residues before the CDR3 boundary, so the rest is inferred from the germline J gene. The rearrangement uses TRBV7-3 and TRBJ2-6; 7 bases map to TRBD2. The CDR3 has 18 residues. The V gene's germline CDR1 is SGHTA and CDR2 FQGTGA. Trimming cost V 5 bases and J 2 bases; bases outside gene matches: 12. The CDR3 is CASSSTGTKHPGANVLTF. CDR3 bases read: TGTGCCAGCAGCAGTACCGGGACTAAACATCCTGGGGCCAACGTC.

The table lists this clone with many counts. The read terminates 3 residues ahead of where the CDR3 ends, so the germline J gene completes it. The rearrangement uses TRBV14 and TRBJ2-2; the D gene is possibly TRBD1 (6 bases). V lost 7 bases, J lost 0 bases, and 12 bases lay in between. The CDR3 covers 15 residues. Germline CDR1 SGHDN, CDR2 FVKESK. CDR3 region: CASTRDKTNTGELFF. The CDR3 DNA, read in part, is TGTGCCAGCACCCGGGACAAGACGAACACCGGGGAG.

This clone came up many times. The read ends 3 residues early relative to the CDR3; the germline J gene fills the gap. The gene calls are TRBV2 and TRBJ1-2; TRBD1 is a possible D gene (5 bases). The CDR3 contains 14 residues. The germline V gene has CDR1 SNHLY and CDR2 FYNNEI. V shed 8 bases and J shed 4 bases, with 17 bases lying between them. The part of the CDR3 DNA that was read is TGTGCCAGCGCCGAGGGTAGGGGCGGCTATGGC. It yields the protein CASAEGRGGYG. The full CDR3 sequence reads CASAEGRGGYGYTF.

This clone was counted ten times or more. The read ends 3 residues shy of where the CDR3 ends; the end is completed using the germline J gene. The chain employs TRBV20-1 and TRBJ2-2, with TRBD2 identical over 11 bases. Germline V gives CDR1 DFQATT, CDR2 SNEGSKA (reference sequence). The CDR3 extends over 17 amino acids. V lost 3 bases to trimming and J lost 7 bases; unmatched junction nucleotides: 13. CDR3 bases read: TGCAGTGCTAGGCCACTACTAGCGGGAGAGTTGGGCGGGGAG. The encoded protein is CSARPLLAGELGGE. The CDR3, in full, reads CSARPLLAGELGGELFF.

At least ten counts were recorded for this clone. The read terminates 3 residues ahead of where the CDR3 ends, so the germline J gene completes it. This rearrangement joins TRBV18 to TRBJ1-5, with unresolved D. CDR3 length equals 14 residues. Germline V CDR1 and CDR2: KGHSH, LQKENI. With 0 bases removed from V and 6 bases from J, the gap between germline ends came to 9 bases. The part of the CDR3 DNA that was read is TGTGCCAGCTCACCACCAATGTTCGGTCAGCCC. The encoded protein is CASSPPMFGQP. The whole CDR3 reads CASSPPMFGQPQHF.

In its sample, this clone was seen many times. One end of the junction does not line up with germline, which may come from a read error. Read coverage stops 3 residues before the CDR3 terminus; the germline J gene supplies the remainder. The chain has TRBV4-2 and TRBJ2-7; D might be TRBD1 (6 bases). Germline values: CDR1 LGHNA, CDR2 YNFKEQ. This CDR3 contains 16 residues. The sequenced CDR3 bases are TGCGCCAGCAGCCAAGAACGCCAGGGGCCTCCCTACGAG. It codes for CASSQERQGPPYE. The entire CDR3 protein reads CASSQERQGPPYEQYF.

This clone was observed a few times. The sequence runs out 3 residues before the end of the CDR3; the remainder is reconstructed from the germline J gene. The V call is TRBV5-1, the J call TRBJ1-5, with TRBD1 as a possible D gene (6 bases). V lost 0 bases to trimming and J lost 3 bases, with 7 bases between them. There are 14 residues in the CDR3. Germline V gene sequence: CDR1 SGHRS, CDR2 YFSETQ. CDR3 protein: CASSLGDINQPQHF. The sequenced part of the CDR3 DNA is TGCGCCAGCAGCTTGGGGGACATCAATCAGCCC.